This T cell receptor (beta chain) was retrieved from a study of CD8 T cells in ankylosing spondylitis. At least ten counts were recorded for this clonotype. Germline loops: CDR1 DFQATT, CDR2 SNEGSKA (reference sequence). V lost 2 bases and J lost 9, with 14 bases in between. This CDR3 comprises 13 residues. Libraries for TCR beta were made by quantitative 5'-RACE with molecular barcodes. TCRdb ran MiXCR on the 5' RACE reads and lists one entry per CDR3 protein. Of 300,000 to 350,000 distinct CDR3 sequences in the sample, around a tenth were seen once. Sequencing was performed on blood, either unsorted or a sorted T cell fraction (not recorded which). This sequence originates from a female donor with ankylosing spondylitis or in good health (not recorded which). V usage is TRBV20-1 and J usage is TRBJ2-4; weak D call: TRBD2 (5 bases). CDR3 nucleotide sequence: TGCAGTGCTAGACTAGCCCAGCGCGGCATTCAGTACTTC. Residues: CSARLAQRGIQYF.